These 22 T cell receptor beta chains were all obtained from the same sample, sequenced in a study of T cell repertoires in cytomegalovirus infection (dated by TCRdb to about 2019). These receptors' antigens are unknown. Sequencing was carried out with an Illumina HiSeq 1500. The raw public data were reprocessed by TCRdb itself: fastp quality trimming at Q25, MiXCR clonotype calling, in-frame beta chains only. Each CDR3 protein appears once, grouped with its most common genes and DNA. The sample contains roughly 110,000 distinct CDR3 sequences, 9.5% to 13% of them found a single time. The ten largest clones take up over 25% of the sample. The sequenced sample was PBMCs, sequenced either directly or after in vitro stimulation (not recorded which). The source is a human donor in good health (CMV status not recorded). Some clones in this sample may be carry-over from other donors' samples.

In its sample, this clonotype was seen many times. The chain joins TRBV7-8 to TRBJ1-4, with no clear D. Between the trimmed V and J ends, which lost 2 bases and 3 bases, there was a span of 10 bases. The CDR3 consists of 15 residues. Germline assignment: CDR1 SGHVS and CDR2 FQNEAQ. The CDR3 reads CASSLLGNPNEKLFF. CDR3 DNA sequence: TGTGCCAGCAGCTTATTAGGGAACCCTAATGAAAAACTGTTTTTT.

This clonotype was recorded many times. The V and J genes are TRBV29-1 and TRBJ2-3; D unresolved. The CDR3 is 11 amino acids. V gave up 8 bases and J gave up 5 bases, with 11 bases separating them. CDR1 and CDR2 (germline): SQVTM, ANQGSEA. CDR3 in amino acids: CSKLGGDTQYF. In nucleotides, the CDR3 is TGCAGCAAACTCGGTGGAGATACGCAGTATTTT.

The chain carries TRBV7-3 and TRBJ1-5; D is possibly TRBD1 (5 bases). The germline CDR1 and CDR2 sequences are SGHTA and FQGTGA. V lost 5 bases to trimming and J lost 7 bases, with 12 bases between them. This CDR3 has 13 residues. CDR3 protein: CASSEGARQPQHF. The DNA for the CDR3 is TGTGCCAGCAGCGAAGGGGCGCGGCAGCCCCAGCATTTT.

The chain joins TRBV20-1 to TRBJ1-2; 8 bases fit TRBD1. The CDR3 totals 14 residues. Germline V gene sequence: CDR1 DFQATT, CDR2 SNEGSKA (reference sequence). V gave up 6 bases and J gave up 2 bases; unmatched junction bases: 8. CDR3 amino acids: CSALRTGTNYGYTF. CDR3 DNA: TGCAGTGCGCTCCGGACAGGGACGAACTATGGCTACACCTTC.

This clonotype appeared many times. The chain recombines TRBV12-3 or TRBV12-4 with TRBJ2-1; 12 bases align to TRBD2. The CDR3 covers 15 residues. Unmatched junction bases numbered 6, after V lost 6 bases and J lost 6 bases. The CDR3 DNA sequence: TGTGCCAGCAGCCGACTAGCGGGAGTTTCCAATGAGCAGTTCTTC. This encodes CASSRLAGVSNEQFF.

This chain links TRBV7-9 with TRBJ1-5; TRBD1 matches 8 bases. V lost 5 bases, J lost 4 bases, and 4 bases stayed unmatched. This CDR3 spans 14 amino acids. In germline, CDR1 is SEHNR, CDR2 FQNEAQ (reference sequence). This CDR3 is CASSPQGDNQPQHF. The CDR3, as DNA: TGTGCCAGCAGCCCACAGGGGGATAATCAGCCCCAGCATTTT.

The V gene is TRBV9, the J gene TRBJ1-1; D may be TRBD1 (5 bases). This CDR3 spans 18 amino acids. The V end was cut by 4 bases, the J end by 0 bases, with 22 bases between. The germline CDR1 and CDR2 sequences are SGDLS and YYNGEE. CDR3 region: CASSPSGLGEGLNTEAFF. The CDR3 DNA follows: TGTGCCAGCAGCCCTTCCGGGCTGGGGGAGGGTTTGAACACTGAAGCTTTCTTT.

This clonotype was seen a handful of times. This chain links TRBV6-5 with TRBJ2-3; D uncertain. V lost 2 bases and J lost 1, with 7 bases in between. CDR3 length: 14 amino acids. Germline CDR1 MNHEY, CDR2 SVGAGI. CDR3 protein: CASSYDTRTDTQYF. The CDR3 DNA reads TGTGCCAGCAGTTACGACACCCGCACAGATACGCAGTATTTT.

This clonotype was counted a few times. One junction end disagrees with the germline gene, perhaps due to a read error. The chain links TRBV7-6 to TRBJ1-5; a possible D gene is TRBD1 (6 bases). Per the germline V gene, CDR1 is SGHVS and CDR2 is FNYEAQ. This CDR3 spans 17 amino acids. CDR3 DNA sequence: TGTGCCAGCAGTTTAGACCGCGGGGGGGCCGGTGACGGGCCCCAGCATTTT. As protein: CASSLDRGGAGDGPQHF.

This clonotype was seen repeatedly, ten times or more. The chain carries TRBV7-2 and TRBJ1-2, with D unresolved. The CDR3 sequence is 13 residues long. CDR1 and CDR2 from the germline V gene are SGHTA and FQGNSA. Deletions cut 4 bases from V and 4 bases from J, with 10 bases between. CDR3 amino acids: CASSYTTLYGYTF. The CDR3 DNA reads as TGTGCCAGCAGCTACACGACACTCTATGGCTACACCTTC.

This clonotype was recorded a few times. This chain uses TRBV5-8 with TRBJ2-1, with 9 bases fitting TRBD2. The V and J ends lost 4 bases and 7 bases, in that order; junction bases with no gene match: 15. The length of the CDR3 is 17 residues. Germline V gene data show CDR1 as SGHTS and CDR2 as YDEGEE. CDR3 residues: CASSRRWGGRASNEQFF. CDR3 in DNA: TGTGCCAGCAGCCGGCGCTGGGGCGGGAGGGCCTCAAATGAGCAGTTCTTC.

The chain carries TRBV6-6 and TRBJ2-7; D may be TRBD2 (5 bases). The CDR3 runs 13 residues. Trimming stripped 8 bases from V and 2 bases from J, with 13 bases between. Germline CDR1 reads MNHNY; CDR2 reads SVGAGI (reference sequence). CDR3 residues: CASSRERPYEQYV. CDR3 bases: TGTGCCAGCTCCCGGGAAAGACCCTACGAGCAGTACGTC.

The table lists this clonotype with a few counts. This chain uses TRBV18 with TRBJ1-2, with TRBD1 as a possible D gene (5 bases). Between the trimmed V and J ends, which lost 6 bases and 0 bases, there was a span of 20 bases. The CDR3 contains 17 residues. Germline V CDR1 and CDR2: KGHSH, LQKENI. The CDR3 nucleotides are TGTGCCAGCTCCCCCCGGGGGAGCGGGGGAGCTAACTATGGCTACACCTTC. It specifies CASSPRGSGGANYGYTF.

The rearrangement uses TRBV12-3 or TRBV12-4 and TRBJ1-4; 7 positions agree with TRBD1. With V trimmed by 6 bases and J by 4 bases, 5 bases remained unmatched. The CDR3 spans 14 residues. This chain's CDR3 is CASSPDRFNEKLFF. CDR3 DNA sequence: TGTGCCAGCAGCCCGGACAGGTTTAATGAAAAACTGTTTTTT.

The CDR3 nucleotides are TGCAGTGCTAGATCCGGGCGGGAGTCTCAGGAGACCCAGTACTTC. Residues: CSARSGRESQETQYF. This sequence joins TRBV20-1 and TRBJ2-5; 7 bases are shared with TRBD2. CDR3 length equals 15 residues. V shed 2 bases, J shed 5 bases, and the junction held 11 bases outside the gene matches. Germline V gives CDR1 DFQATT, CDR2 SNEGSKA (reference sequence).

The chain joins TRBV4-1 to TRBJ2-6, with 11 bases fitting TRBD1. The germline V gene has CDR1 MGHRA and CDR2 YSYEKL. The V segment lost 4 bases and the J segment 0 bases; nucleotides outside the gene matches: 14. CDR3 size: 21 residues. In DNA form, the CDR3 reads TGCGCCAGCAGCCCTTATCAGTCCGGGACAGGGGGACTCTCTGGGGCCAACGTCCTGACTTTC. This encodes CASSPYQSGTGGLSGANVLTF.

This clonotype appeared a few times. J is TRBJ1-4 and V is TRBV7-2, with TRBD1 as a possible D gene (5 bases). The CDR3 extends over 13 amino acids. Germline assignment: CDR1 SGHTA and CDR2 FQGNSA. V was shortened by 5 bases and J by 7 bases, with 11 bases between the two germline ends. This CDR3 is CASSPNGAEKLFF. The CDR3 coding sequence is TGTGCCAGCAGCCCAAATGGGGCTGAAAAACTGTTTTTT.

This clonotype turned up a few times. The V gene is TRBV11-2, the J gene TRBJ1-2, with 7 bases identical to TRBD1. Per germline, CDR1 SGHAT and CDR2 FQNNGV. The trim removed 8 bases at V and 13 bases at J, leaving 13 bases unmatched. The CDR3 extends over 12 amino acids. CDR3 nucleotide sequence: TGTGCCAGCGCCCAGGGGGGGGCTGAGGGCACCTTC. This sequence encodes CASAQGGAEGTF. The full variable domain, with the rest looked up from reference TRBV11-2 and TRBJ1-2, is EAGVAQSPRYKIIEKRQSVAFWCNPISGHATLYWYQQILGQGPKLLIQFQNNGVVDDSQLPKDRFSAERLKGVDSTLKIQPAKLEDSAVYLCASAQGGAEGTFGSGTRLTVV.

Many counts were recorded for this clonotype. J is TRBJ1-1 and V is TRBV7-2, with D hard to call. CDR1 SGHTA and CDR2 FQGNSA come from the germline V gene. V lost 1 base and J lost 6, with 6 bases in between. CDR3 length: 12 amino acids. The CDR3 DNA follows: TGTGCCAGCAGCTTAGGAGTACCTGAAGCTTTCTTT. This gives the protein CASSLGVPEAFF.

Ten or more counts support this clonotype. CDR3 loop: CASSLGSRGSNYEQYF. CDR3 nucleotide sequence: TGTGCCAGCAGCTTAGGGAGCAGGGGATCGAACTACGAGCAGTACTTC. V and J are TRBV7-9 and TRBJ2-7; a weak D match, TRBD1 (6 bases). In germline, CDR1 is SEHNR, CDR2 FQNEAQ (reference sequence). The CDR3 extends over 16 amino acids. Deletions cut 1 base from V and 3 bases from J, with 16 bases between.

The V call is TRBV24-1, the J call TRBJ2-1, with 9 bases aligning to TRBD2. The V gene's germline CDR1 is KGHDR and CDR2 SFDVKD. The CDR3 sequence is 16 residues long. J lost 2 bases, V lost 6 bases, and 7 bases had no gene match. CDR3 residues: CATSPRLAATYNEQFF. CDR3 in DNA: TGTGCCACCAGTCCCCGACTAGCGGCAACCTACAATGAGCAGTTCTTC.

On this clonotype itself: This may stem from a read error, because a much larger clone lies one nucleotide away. The rearrangement joins TRBV10-3 to TRBJ2-4, with D maybe TRBD2 (6 bases). Germline V gene data show CDR1 as ENHRY and CDR2 as SYGVKD. The CDR3 totals 13 residues. Trimming removed 6 bases from V and 7 bases from J, with 13 bases in between. The CDR3 here is CAISPGEHNIQYF. Here the CDR3 DNA reads TGTGCCATCAGCCCGGGGGAGCATAACATTCAGTACTTC.